Sequencing of this T cell receptor beta chain was carried out in a study of cytomegalovirus exposure and HLA in healthy donors. Study overall: Genetic ancestry analysis placed 75% to 85% of the 398 donors that were genotyped in the Caucasian-associated cluster.

Vbeta (60) and Jbeta (13) primers were used in the PCR. Only in-frame clones appear in the TCRdb table, and some are missing; sequencing was by immunoSEQ multiplex PCR. This table has 130,000 or so clones, roughly 74% appearing once. Everyone who donated was a healthy bone marrow donor. V lost 5 bases, J lost 6 bases, and 17 bases lay in between. The CDR3 is made up of 15 amino acids. Germline V gene sequence: CDR1 MNHEY, CDR2 SVGAGI. This chain joins TRBV6-5 and TRBJ2-1; D is perhaps TRBD2 (6 bases). This TCR was sampled from a man aged 40-49 years in good health and CMV-seropositive. The sequencing sample was made of PBMCs. This chain's CDR3 is CASSAGTRRGNEQFF. The CDR3 DNA is TGTGCCAGCAGTGCCGGGACGAGGAGGGGCAATGAGCAGTTCTTC.